Described below is a single T cell receptor (beta chain) sequence and its context. With 0 bases clipped from V and 2 bases from J, the junction kept 5 bases outside the gene matches. Germline-derived CDR1 and CDR2 are SGDLS and YYNGEE. This CDR3 has 15 residues. The time point denotes: cycle 4 day 1 (C4D1), after 6 weeks of nivolumab. All patients relapsed after autologous stem cell transplantation, and brentuximab vedotin exposure varied. Best responses fell into complete response, partial response or progressive disease. This specimen belongs to a study of PD-1 blockade in classical Hodgkin lymphoma. Method: immunoSEQ multiplex PCR; TCRdb's copy keeps in-frame clones and lacks some. The sample has fewer than 30,000 clones; approximately 79% are singletons.

The sequence derives from a human donor with classical Hodgkin lymphoma. This rearrangement joins TRBV9 to TRBJ2-7, with TRBD1 matching over 7 bases. The sequenced sample was peripheral blood mononuclear cells (PBMCs), obtained before the fourth cycle of nivolumab. The CDR3 here is CASSVDPGQTYEQYF. CDR3 bases: TGTGCCAGCAGCGTAGATCCGGGACAGACCTACGAGCAGTACTTC.